One T cell receptor beta chain is described in this entry. In the study's own analysis: For nucleated cells, counts were estimated from reference gene primer amplification. The protocol was immunoSEQ multiplex PCR, while the TCRdb copy is restricted to in-frame clones and leaves out a portion. V, J and clone size are taken as reported in that table, and D and trimming were inferred from the DNA itself. The table has a few hundred thousand clones, 70% to 90% seen once. V shed 1 base, J shed 6 bases, and the junction held 10 bases outside the gene matches. This CDR3 has 16 amino acids. Germline-derived CDR1 and CDR2 are SSHAT and FNYEAQ (reference sequence). The data were obtained in a study of blood T cell repertoires in COVID-19. Study context: Italy, Spain and the United States were the sources of the convalescent and acute COVID-19 samples. Sources were T cells, B-cell-depleted T cells, or PBMCs; the material itself was cDNA or gDNA.

What was sequenced was peripheral blood. The origin of this receptor is a man aged 30-40 years who had recovered from COVID-19. J is TRBJ2-7 and V is TRBV7-7, with 9 bases aligning to TRBD2. The CDR3 nucleotides are TGTGCCAGCAGCTTAGGGTCCGCCGGGACTAGCTCCGAGCAGTACTTC. It specifies CASSLGSAGTSSEQYF.